One sample yielded the 5 T cell receptor beta chains listed below, sequenced in a study of cytomegalovirus exposure and HLA in healthy donors. The primer mix had 60 Vbeta and 13 Jbeta primers. This table comes from immunoSEQ multiplex PCR, and its TCRdb copy is limited to in-frame clones, with some not included. The sample has about 110,000 clones; about 12% are singletons. Sequenced input: PBMCs. These receptors all stem from a man aged 35 to 55 in good health and CMV-seropositive.

A few counts support this clone. This chain joins TRBV6-6 and TRBJ2-4, with TRBD2 matching 9 bases. The V gene end was trimmed by 2 bases and the J gene end by 4 bases; junction bases not matched to a gene: 6. Germline assignment: CDR1 MNHNY and CDR2 SVGAGI (reference sequence). The CDR3 has 16 residues. The CDR3 nucleotides read TGTGCCAGCAGTTACGATAGCGGGAGCCGAAAAAACATTCAGTACTTC. It translates to CASSYDSGSRKNIQYF.

The chain employs TRBV18 and TRBJ1-5, with a tentative D call TRBD1 (5 bases). Germline assignment: CDR1 KGHSH and CDR2 LQKENI. Trimming pared 1 base from V and 4 bases from J, leaving 11 bases between. This CDR3 spans 15 amino acids. Here the CDR3 reads CASSPQGLLNQPQHF. The CDR3 nucleotides are TGTGCCAGCTCACCACAGGGGCTGTTGAATCAGCCCCAGCATTTT.

The rearrangement joins TRBV27 to TRBJ2-1; maybe TRBD1 (6 bases). The CDR3 runs to 13 residues. V lost 6 bases and J 4 bases, leaving 10 bases between the germline ends. Germline lookup yields CDR1 MNHEY and CDR2 SMNVEV (reference sequence). The CDR3 here is CASRVDSYNEQFF. The CDR3 DNA sequence: TGTGCCAGCAGAGTGGACAGTTACAATGAGCAGTTCTTC.

This chain links TRBV27 with TRBJ2-3; 9 bases are a match to TRBD2. Germline CDR1 reads MNHEY; CDR2 reads SMNVEV (reference sequence). This CDR3 spans 17 amino acids. V trimming: 2 bases; J trimming: 2 bases; junction bases outside the gene matches: 8. The CDR3 loop is CASSLEAASGTTDTQYF. CDR3 nucleotide sequence: TGTGCCAGCAGTTTAGAGGCTGCTAGCGGGACCACAGATACGCAGTATTTT.

This clone was picked up a small number of times. V gene TRBV5-1 combines with J gene TRBJ2-3, with 8 bases identical to TRBD2. Per germline, CDR1 SGHRS and CDR2 YFSETQ. The CDR3 runs to 16 residues. J gave up 3 bases and V 1 base, and 7 bases lay outside the gene matches. Written as DNA, the CDR3 is TGCGCCAGCAGCTTGCCAGCGGGAGAGGGTACAGATACGCAGTATTTT. The encoded protein is CASSLPAGEGTDTQYF. Together with reference TRBV5-1 and TRBJ2-3, the CDR3 gives the full variable domain: KAGVTQTPRYLIKTRGQQVTLSCSPISGHRSVSWYQQTPGQGLQFLFEYFSETQRNKGNFPGRFSGRQFSNSRSEMNVSTLELGDSALYLCASSLPAGEGTDTQYFGPGTRLTVL.